The 15 T cell receptor beta chains in this list originate from one sample, sequenced in a study of T cells after somatic rescue of genetic block (TCRdb year 2020). The library was built by means of the immunoSEQ multiplex PCR assay. As stored in TCRdb, this immuneACCESS dataset retains in-frame rearrangements with V and J assigned. A fraction of the clones does not appear; measured against another copy, unresolved V genes explain less than half of the discrepancy, and the remainder lacks a known reason. This sample gives 80,000 to 90,000 clones in total; 80% to 90% of them show up just once. The ten largest make up roughly 1.7% of the sample. The source material was peripheral blood mononuclear cells (PBMCs). The receptors derive from a woman aged 18-35 years.

The chain uses TRBV15 and TRBJ2-7; TRBD1 matches 7 bases. The CDR3 loop spans 14 amino acids. The germline CDR1 and CDR2 sequences are LNHNV and YYDKDF (reference sequence). V lost 3 bases and J lost 3; bases outside the gene matches: 5. CDR3 nucleotide sequence: TGTGCCACCAGCAGGGCCGGGACAGACTACGAGCAGTACTTC. Its protein is CATSRAGTDYEQYF.

A single count supports this clone. The rearrangement links TRBV5-4 to TRBJ2-5; no firm D call. V shed 2 bases and J shed 5 bases, with 4 bases lying between them. This CDR3 is built from 11 residues. Germline-derived CDR1 and CDR2 are SGHNT and YYREEE (reference sequence). Here the CDR3 DNA reads TGTGCCAGCAGCTTCAAGGAGACCCAGTACTTC. This codes for CASSFKETQYF.

The CDR3 loop reads CSVDRKAAENTEAFF. CDR3 coding DNA: TGCAGCGTTGACAGGAAGGCGGCCGAGAACACTGAAGCTTTCTTT. The chain carries TRBV29-1 and TRBJ1-1, with unresolved D. The CDR3 has 15 residues. Looked up from germline, CDR1 is SQVTM and CDR2 is ANQGSEA. The germline V and J ends were trimmed by 3 bases and 1 base, with 15 bases remaining between them.

The CDR3 spells CASNKGRGGDNEQFF. The CDR3 nucleotides read TGTGCCAGCAACAAGGGGAGGGGAGGAGACAATGAGCAGTTCTTC. The rearrangement joins TRBV7-8 to TRBJ2-1; TRBD2 matches 7 bases. The CDR3 length is 15 residues. V lost 7 bases and J lost 5; bases outside the gene matches: 11. Germline V CDR1 and CDR2: SGHVS, FQNEAQ.

The chain uses TRBV5-1 and TRBJ1-1; 7 nucleotides agree with TRBD1. J was trimmed by 0 bases and V by 1 base; bases with no gene match: 3. This CDR3 is 15 amino acids long. In germline, CDR1 is SGHRS, CDR2 YFSETQ. The CDR3 nucleotides are TGCGCCAGCAGCTTGCGGGACAGCATGAACACTGAAGCTTTCTTT. It codes for CASSLRDSMNTEAFF.

This chain connects TRBV7-9 to TRBJ2-1; 8 nucleotides agree with TRBD2. After removal of 1 base from V and 9 bases from J, the junction contained 11 bases not matched to a gene. The length of the CDR3 is 16 residues. From germline, CDR1 is SEHNR and CDR2 FQNEAQ (reference sequence). CDR3 DNA: TGTGCCAGCAGCTTAGTGACGGGAGGGCCGTCATCTGAGCAGTTCTTC. Encoded protein: CASSLVTGGPSSEQFF.

The chain is built from TRBV27 and TRBJ2-1; 11 bases line up with TRBD2. This CDR3 has 16 residues. The germline V gene encodes CDR1 MNHEY and CDR2 SMNVEV (reference sequence). With V trimmed by 5 bases and J by 3 bases, 6 bases remained unmatched. The CDR3, as DNA: TGTGCCAGCAGTCCTGGGACTAGCGGCGACTACAATGAGCAGTTCTTC. Protein product: CASSPGTSGDYNEQFF.

V usage is TRBV2 and J usage is TRBJ1-2; weak D call: TRBD1 (6 bases). The CDR3 runs 13 residues. Germline lookup yields CDR1 SNHLY and CDR2 FYNNEI. Trimming pared 4 bases from V and 5 bases from J, leaving 11 bases between. CDR3 in amino acids: CASSGDTTYGYTF. In nucleotides, the CDR3 is TGTGCCAGCAGTGGGGACACAACTTATGGCTACACCTTC.

The DNA for the CDR3 is TGTGCCAGCAGCTCGGGAAAGGGGGCAAGGAGCAATCAGCCCCAGCATTTT. Translated: CASSSGKGARSNQPQHF. The V call is TRBV5-6, the J call TRBJ1-5; TRBD1 matches at 7 bases. The V and J ends lost 3 bases and 1 base, in that order; junction bases with no gene match: 10. The V gene's germline CDR1 is SGHDT and CDR2 YYEEEE. There are 17 residues in the CDR3.

The rearrangement links TRBV7-3 to TRBJ1-1; unclear D gene. Trimming removed 2 bases from V and 1 base from J, with 5 bases in between. CDR3 length: 13 amino acids. Per germline, CDR1 SGHTA and CDR2 FQGTGA. The CDR3: CASSLWGNTEAFF. The CDR3 nucleotides read TGTGCCAGCAGCTTATGGGGGAACACTGAAGCTTTCTTT. Full variable domain (missing parts from reference TRBV7-3 and TRBJ1-1): GAGVSQTPSNKVTEKGKYVELRCDPISGHTALYWYRQSLGQGPEFLIYFQGTGAADDSGLPNDRFFAVRPEGSVSTLKIQRTERGDSAVYLCASSLWGNTEAFFGQGTRLTVV.

The chain recombines TRBV7-9 with TRBJ1-3, with a weak D call TRBD1 (5 bases). V lost 5 bases, J lost 0 bases, and 11 bases lay in between. The CDR3 covers 15 residues. The V gene's germline CDR1 is SEHNR and CDR2 FQNEAQ (reference sequence). The CDR3 sequence is CASSPGGSSGNTIYF. CDR3 in DNA: TGTGCCAGCAGCCCGGGGGGGTCCTCTGGAAACACCATATATTTT.

The chain joins TRBV5-1 to TRBJ2-7, with D maybe TRBD1 (6 bases). Trimming shortened V by 1 base and J by 2 bases, and 10 bases separated the two germline ends. This CDR3 spans 14 amino acids. The germline CDR1 and CDR2 sequences are SGHRS and YFSETQ. The CDR3 nucleotides read TGCGCCAGCAGCTTGAAGGGACAAACCTACGAGCAGTACTTC. Its translation is CASSLKGQTYEQYF. Full variable domain (remainder filled in from reference TRBV5-1 and TRBJ2-7): KAGVTQTPRYLIKTRGQQVTLSCSPISGHRSVSWYQQTPGQGLQFLFEYFSETQRNKGNFPGRFSGRQFSNSRSEMNVSTLELGDSALYLCASSLKGQTYEQYFGPGTRLTVT.

The chain combines TRBV2 with TRBJ2-1; 8 bases fit TRBD2. V shed 6 bases and J 5 bases; nucleotides not matched to a gene: 3. This CDR3 is built from 13 residues. Germline V lookup: CDR1 SNHLY, CDR2 FYNNEI. The chain's CDR3 is CASRTSANNEQFF. CDR3 nucleotides: TGTGCCAGCAGGACTAGCGCGAACAATGAGCAGTTCTTC.

The chain combines TRBV19 with TRBJ2-1; the match to TRBD2 covers 11 bases. Germline V gives CDR1 LNHDA, CDR2 SQIVND (reference sequence). V was pared by 4 bases and J by 9 bases, with 5 bases of the junction left unmatched. The length of the CDR3 is 14 residues. CDR3 sequence reads: CASSKGLADGEQFF. The CDR3 region has the DNA TGTGCCAGTAGTAAGGGACTAGCGGACGGTGAGCAGTTCTTC. The whole variable domain, remainder taken from reference TRBV19 and TRBJ2-1, is DGGITQSPKYLFRKEGQNVTLSCEQNLNHDAMYWYRQDPGQGLRLIYYSQIVNDFQKGDIAEGYSVSREKKESFPLTVTSAQKNPTAFYLCASSKGLADGEQFFGPGTRLTVL.

The chain recombines TRBV12-5 with TRBJ2-1, with 11 bases matching TRBD2. The germline gives CDR1 LGHNT, CDR2 FRNRAP. J was trimmed by 10 bases and V by 2 bases; bases with no gene match: 4. The CDR3 consists of 14 residues. CDR3 amino acids: CASGLFSGRVEQFF. The CDR3 DNA sequence: TGTGCTAGTGGTTTGTTTAGCGGGAGGGTGGAGCAGTTCTTC. The entire variable domain, with the rest obtained from reference TRBV12-5 and TRBJ2-1, is as follows: DARVTQTPRHKVTEMGQEVTMRCQPILGHNTVFWYRQTMMQGLELLAYFRNRAPLDDSGMPKDRFSAEMPDATLATLKIQPSEPRDSAVYFCASGLFSGRVEQFFGPGTRLTVL.